The 20 T cell receptor beta chains presented below share a single source sample, sequenced in a study of cytomegalovirus exposure and HLA in healthy donors. It was with 60 Vbeta and 13 Jbeta primers that the PCR ran. Some clones are missing from TCRdb's copy, which holds only in-frame ones; the method was immunoSEQ multiplex PCR. The sample has more than 65,000 clones; 79% are singletons. Sequences were obtained from PBMCs. Receptors were obtained from a middle-aged woman in good health and CMV-seropositive.

The rearrangement links TRBV6-6 to TRBJ1-3, with D possibly being TRBD1 (5 bases). In germline, CDR1 is MNHNY, CDR2 SVGAGI (reference sequence). There are 16 residues in the CDR3. V lost 4 bases and J 0 bases, leaving 13 bases between the germline ends. CDR3 loop: CASSSTGGYSGNTIYF. Written as DNA, the CDR3 is TGTGCCAGCAGTTCCACCGGGGGGTACTCTGGAAACACCATATATTTT.

The chain combines TRBV6-1 with TRBJ1-1, with D uncertain. This CDR3 has 11 residues. Germline V gene sequence: CDR1 MNHNS, CDR2 SASEGT. Trimming shortened V by 2 bases and J by 11 bases, and 9 bases separated the two germline ends. The chain's CDR3 is CASSERGGAFF. DNA for the CDR3: TGTGCCAGCAGTGAAAGAGGTGGTGCTTTCTTT.

This clone was recorded once. This chain joins TRBV2 and TRBJ1-5; TRBD1 matches at 11 bases. Germline CDR1 is SNHLY and CDR2 is FYNNEI. CDR3 size: 17 residues. With V trimmed by 4 bases and J by 2 bases, 7 bases remained unmatched. The CDR3 region has the DNA TGTGCCAGCAGTGGGACAGGGGGCATTACTCGCAATCAGCCCCAGCATTTT. Its protein is CASSGTGGITRNQPQHF.

This chain uses TRBV5-6 with TRBJ1-1; D possibly corresponds to TRBD1 (5 bases). V shed 1 base and J shed 5 bases, with 18 bases lying between them. Germline V gives CDR1 SGHDT, CDR2 YYEEEE. The CDR3 loop spans 16 amino acids. The DNA of the CDR3 is TGTGCCAGCAGCTTGCTCGGGGGTCGGGGGTCGACTGAAGCTTTCTTT. It codes for CASSLLGGRGSTEAFF.

This chain connects TRBV4-1 to TRBJ2-5; 9 bases fit TRBD2. There are 17 residues in the CDR3. Trimming at V came to 0 bases and at J to 5 bases, leaving 10 bases not matched to a gene. Germline V lookup: CDR1 MGHRA, CDR2 YSYEKL. Here the CDR3 reads CASSQDRAGGGRETQYF. The CDR3 bases are TGCGCCAGCAGCCAAGATCGAGCGGGAGGAGGCAGGGAGACCCAGTACTTC.

V usage is TRBV28 and J usage is TRBJ2-7; 8 bases are a match to TRBD2. CDR1 is MDHEN, CDR2 SYDVKM, per germline. This CDR3 is built from 13 residues. The V and J ends lost 6 bases and 4 bases, in that order; junction bases with no gene match: 5. DNA for the CDR3: TGTGCCAGCAGACTTAGCGGGAAGTACGAGCAGTACTTC. It is translated as CASRLSGKYEQYF.

This clone was detected only once. The V gene is TRBV30, the J gene TRBJ1-1; TRBD1 agrees at 8 bases. CDR3 length equals 14 residues. The V and J ends lost 3 bases and 1 base, in that order; junction bases with no gene match: 4. Germline CDR1 and CDR2: GTSNPN and SVGIG (reference sequence). The CDR3 region has the DNA TGTGCCTGGAGGGGAGACAGGGGGAACACTGAAGCTTTCTTT. Its protein is CAWRGDRGNTEAFF.

The rearrangement joins TRBV5-1 to TRBJ1-2; the match to TRBD1 covers 7 bases. CDR3 length equals 15 residues. The trim removed 4 bases at V and 3 bases at J, leaving 9 bases unmatched. The V gene's germline CDR1 is SGHRS and CDR2 YFSETQ. CDR3 coding DNA: TGCGCCAGCAGCAAAAGACAGGGCCTAGACTATGGCTACACCTTC. Translated: CASSKRQGLDYGYTF.

The CDR3 is CAWSPGLRTEAFF. CDR3 DNA: TGTGCCTGGAGTCCAGGACTTAGGACTGAAGCTTTCTTT. The chain recombines TRBV30 with TRBJ1-1; D call uncertain. CDR1 and CDR2 (germline): GTSNPN, SVGIG (reference sequence). Trimming pared 2 bases from V and 5 bases from J, leaving 12 bases between. The CDR3 covers 13 residues.

V and J are TRBV4-2 and TRBJ2-6; TRBD1 aligns across 7 bases. Per germline, CDR1 LGHNA and CDR2 YNFKEQ. The V gene end was trimmed by 1 base and the J gene end by 0 bases; junction bases not matched to a gene: 12. The CDR3 runs 20 residues. The CDR3 reads CASSQVGPGTVSSGANVLTF. For the CDR3, the DNA is TGTGCCAGCAGCCAAGTTGGGCCCGGGACAGTATCCTCTGGGGCCAACGTCCTGACTTTC.

The chain uses TRBV30 and TRBJ2-7; D is undetermined. Deletions cut 7 bases from V and 7 bases from J, with 20 bases between. The CDR3 covers 13 residues. Germline V gene sequence: CDR1 GTSNPN, CDR2 SVGIG (reference sequence). The CDR3 region has the DNA TGTGCCTACCGCGGTGCCCCTGCGAGGGAGCAGTACTTC. The encoded protein is CAYRGAPAREQYF.

The chain uses TRBV5-1 and TRBJ2-5, with a weak D call TRBD2 (7 bases). The CDR3 runs 15 residues. Germline loops: CDR1 SGHRS, CDR2 YFSETQ. Trimming left V 2 bases short and J 4 bases short, with 15 bases between. The CDR3 DNA reads as TGCGCCAGCAGCTTTTCTAGGGGGGGGCGAGAGACCCAGTACTTC. Translated: CASSFSRGGRETQYF.

The chain combines TRBV13 with TRBJ1-2; D not resolved. Germline lookup yields CDR1 PRHDT and CDR2 FYEKMQ (reference sequence). V lost 4 bases, J lost 0 bases, and 6 bases lay in between. The CDR3 sequence is 13 residues long. The CDR3 spells CASSSRANYGYTF. DNA for the CDR3: TGTGCCAGCAGCTCTAGAGCTAACTATGGCTACACCTTC. Drawing the rest from reference TRBV13 and TRBJ1-2, the complete variable domain is AAGVIQSPRHLIKEKRETATLKCYPIPRHDTVYWYQQGPGQDPQFLISFYEKMQSDKGSIPDRFSAQQFSDYHSELNMSSLELGDSALYFCASSSRANYGYTFGSGTRLTVV.

This clone was counted once. The chain couples TRBV6-1 to TRBJ2-3; the match to TRBD2 covers 8 bases. With V trimmed by 7 bases and J by 2 bases, 8 bases remained unmatched. The CDR3 runs to 15 residues. CDR1 is MNHNS and CDR2 is SASEGT in the germline V gene. The DNA of the CDR3 is TGTGCCAGCACCTTAGCGGGAAGTCCCACAGATACGCAGTATTTT. Amino acid sequence: CASTLAGSPTDTQYF.

The chain is built from TRBV5-4 and TRBJ1-2; D not certain. The CDR3 loop spans 13 amino acids. Trimming pared 0 bases from V and 4 bases from J, leaving 7 bases between. Germline V CDR1 and CDR2: SGHNT, YYREEE (reference sequence). The CDR3 spells CASSLGGGYGYTF. The CDR3 nucleotides read TGTGCCAGCAGCTTGGGCGGCGGCTATGGCTACACCTTC.

V is TRBV4-1 and J is TRBJ2-4; maybe TRBD2 (5 bases). The CDR3 covers 16 residues. V was cut by 0 bases and J by 3 bases, with 12 bases left in between. The germline V gene has CDR1 MGHRA and CDR2 YSYEKL. The CDR3 sequence: CASSQEQREGKNIQYF. In DNA form, the CDR3 reads TGCGCCAGCAGCCAAGAGCAGAGAGAGGGCAAAAACATTCAGTACTTC.

The chain couples TRBV27 to TRBJ2-2; TRBD2 agrees at 11 bases. Germline CDR1 and CDR2: MNHEY and SMNVEV (reference sequence). J gave up 6 bases and V 5 bases, and 8 bases lay outside the gene matches. The length of the CDR3 is 16 residues. This CDR3 is CASSLIAGGPSGELFF. The CDR3, as DNA: TGTGCCAGCAGTCTAATAGCGGGAGGGCCTTCCGGGGAGCTGTTTTTT.

The V call is TRBV9, the J call TRBJ1-3, with 7 bases matching TRBD1. Trimming removed 0 bases from V and 0 bases from J; junction bases left unmatched: 3. Germline V gene data show CDR1 as SGDLS and CDR2 as YYNGEE. This CDR3 has 16 amino acids. Here the CDR3 DNA reads TGTGCCAGCAGCGTAGATCAGGGGGGCTCTGGAAACACCATATATTTT. This translates into CASSVDQGGSGNTIYF.

This clone was observed once. The rearrangement links TRBV5-5 to TRBJ2-7, with TRBD1 matching over 12 bases. Per germline, CDR1 SGHKS and CDR2 YYEKEE (reference sequence). The CDR3 consists of 14 residues. Germline trimming cut 4 bases from V and 7 bases from J; bases unmatched to any gene: 6. CDR3 nucleotide sequence: TGTGCCAGCAGCCCCGTGGGACAGGGGGCTGAGCAGTACTTC. Encoded protein: CASSPVGQGAEQYF.

Points on this clone: Other DNA sequences from this sample encode an identical CDR3 as well. The chain couples TRBV2 to TRBJ2-4; 8 positions agree with TRBD1. With V trimmed by 1 base and J by 1 base, 0 bases remained unmatched. CDR3 length: 15 residues. In germline, CDR1 is SNHLY, CDR2 FYNNEI. CDR3 sequence (DNA): TGTGCCAGCAGTGAAGACAGGGGGGCCAAAAACATTCAGTACTTC. Amino acids: CASSEDRGAKNIQYF. Together with reference TRBV2 and TRBJ2-4, the CDR3 gives the full variable domain: EPEVTQTPSHQVTQMGQEVILRCVPISNHLYFYWYRQILGQKVEFLVSFYNNEISEKSEIFDDQFSVERPDGSNFTLKIRSTKLEDSAMYFCASSEDRGAKNIQYFGAGTRLSVL.